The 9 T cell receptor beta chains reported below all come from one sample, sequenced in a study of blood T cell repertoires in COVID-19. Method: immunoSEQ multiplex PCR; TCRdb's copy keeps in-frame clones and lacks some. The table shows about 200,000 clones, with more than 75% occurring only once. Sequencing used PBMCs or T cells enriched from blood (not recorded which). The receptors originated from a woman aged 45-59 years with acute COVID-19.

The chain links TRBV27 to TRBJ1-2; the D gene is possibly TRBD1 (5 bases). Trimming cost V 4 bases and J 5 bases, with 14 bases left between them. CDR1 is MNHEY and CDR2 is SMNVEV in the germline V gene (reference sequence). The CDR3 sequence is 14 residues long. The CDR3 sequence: CASSSYQGGYGYTF. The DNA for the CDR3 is TGTGCCAGCAGTTCGTATCAGGGAGGGTATGGCTACACCTTC.

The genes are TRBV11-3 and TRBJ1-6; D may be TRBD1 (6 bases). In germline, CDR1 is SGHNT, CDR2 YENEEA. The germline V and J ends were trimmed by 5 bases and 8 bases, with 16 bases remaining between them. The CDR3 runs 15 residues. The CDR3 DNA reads TGTGCCAGCAGCCGTCACGGGGGGCCGGATTCACCCCTCCACTTT. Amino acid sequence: CASSRHGGPDSPLHF.

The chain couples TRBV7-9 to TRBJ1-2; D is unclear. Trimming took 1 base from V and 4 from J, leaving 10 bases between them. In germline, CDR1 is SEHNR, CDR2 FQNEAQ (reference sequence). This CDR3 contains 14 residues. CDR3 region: CASSLEAAAYGYTF. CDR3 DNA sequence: TGTGCCAGCAGCTTAGAGGCGGCTGCCTATGGCTACACCTTC. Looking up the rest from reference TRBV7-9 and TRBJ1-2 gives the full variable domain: DTGVSQNPRHKITKRGQNVTFRCDPISEHNRLYWYRQTLGQGPEFLTYFQNEAQLEKSRLLSDRFSAERPKGSFSTLEIQRTEQGDSAMYLCASSLEAAAYGYTFGSGTRLTVV.

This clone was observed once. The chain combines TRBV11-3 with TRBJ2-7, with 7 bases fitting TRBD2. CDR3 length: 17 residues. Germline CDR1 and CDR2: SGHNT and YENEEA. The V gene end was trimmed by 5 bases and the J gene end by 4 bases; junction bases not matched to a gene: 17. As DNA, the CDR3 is TGTGCCAGCAGCGGGCTCGGGGACCTTGGGGGGGTGTACGAGCAGTACGTC. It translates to CASSGLGDLGGVYEQYV.

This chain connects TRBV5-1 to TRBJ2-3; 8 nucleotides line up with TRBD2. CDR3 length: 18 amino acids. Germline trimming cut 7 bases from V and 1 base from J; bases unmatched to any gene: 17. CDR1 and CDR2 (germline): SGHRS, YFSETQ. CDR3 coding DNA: TGCGCCAGCGACTCCTTTTGGGGAGCGGGGGCACGCACAGATACGCAGTATTTT. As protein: CASDSFWGAGARTDTQYF.

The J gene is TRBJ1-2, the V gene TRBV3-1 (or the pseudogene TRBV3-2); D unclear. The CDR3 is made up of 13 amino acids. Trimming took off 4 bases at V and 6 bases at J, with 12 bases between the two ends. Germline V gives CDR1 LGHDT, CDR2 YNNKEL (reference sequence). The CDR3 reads CASSPRLGNGYTF. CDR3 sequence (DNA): TGTGCCAGCAGCCCCCGCCTAGGTAATGGCTACACCTTC.

As DNA, the CDR3 is TGTGCCAGCCGGTTCCGGGACAGGGGATACGGGGAGCTGTTTTTT. Translation gives CASRFRDRGYGELFF. The chain recombines TRBV6-5 with TRBJ2-2; 10 nucleotides match TRBD1. After removal of 8 bases from V and 7 bases from J, the junction contained 10 bases not matched to a gene. CDR1 is MNHEY and CDR2 is SVGAGI in the germline V gene. The CDR3 totals 15 residues.

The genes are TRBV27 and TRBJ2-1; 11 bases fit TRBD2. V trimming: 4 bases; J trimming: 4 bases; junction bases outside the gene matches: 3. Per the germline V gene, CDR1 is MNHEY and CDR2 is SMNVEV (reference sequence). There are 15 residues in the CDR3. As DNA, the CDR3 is TGTGCCAGCAGTTATGGGACTAGCGGATACAATGAGCAGTTCTTC. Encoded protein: CASSYGTSGYNEQFF.

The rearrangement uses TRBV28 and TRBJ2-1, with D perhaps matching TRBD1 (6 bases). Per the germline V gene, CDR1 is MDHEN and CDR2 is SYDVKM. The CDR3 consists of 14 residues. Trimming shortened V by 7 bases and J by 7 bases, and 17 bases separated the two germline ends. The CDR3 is CASKGVGTTNEQFF. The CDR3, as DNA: TGTGCCAGCAAGGGGGTAGGCACGACGAATGAGCAGTTCTTC.